This T cell receptor (beta chain) stems from a study of beta chain features in type 1 diabetes. This CDR3 region has 16 residues. J was trimmed by 7 bases and V by 5 bases; bases with no gene match: 11. Germline V gives CDR1 SGHTA, CDR2 FQGNSA. Findings and caveats of the study: Using cDNA template may skew counts toward highly expressing activated cells. Across all four CD4+ subsets, people with type 1 diabetes showed modestly shorter TCRB CDR3s.

All of the isolated RNA was reverse transcribed, so expressed TCRB transcripts were sequenced. The table came from immunoSEQ multiplex PCR; TCRdb's copy has only in-frame clones and leaves some out. The table records 200,000 to 300,000 clones, 25% to 30% of them present only once. Markers CD45RO/CCR7/CD25/CD127/CD95/CD27 served to sort CD4+ naive, central memory, regulatory and stem cell-like memory cells. Without exception, sorted populations had purity beyond 95%. About this clone: Its cognate antigen is unknown.

The specimen sequenced was central memory CD4+ T cells from blood. The gene calls are TRBV7-2 and TRBJ2-1, with 10 nucleotides matching TRBD2. This receptor was identified in a man under 40 in good health. CDR3 nucleotides: TGTGCCAGCAGCAGGACTAGCGGAGCTCCCGGGAATGAGCAGTTCTTC. Amino acid sequence: CASSRTSGAPGNEQFF.